The source of this T cell receptor (beta chain) is a study of cytomegalovirus exposure and HLA in healthy donors. Points from the study as a whole: Earlier results showed most TCR beta V segments being productive about 90% or about 30% of the time. It was reportedly the case that the classifier diagnosed cytomegalovirus status with high specificity and sensitivity.

A multiplex PCR was run with 60 Vbeta primers and 13 Jbeta primers. Libraries were prepared by immunoSEQ multiplex PCR; TCRdb keeps only in-frame clonotypes and omits some of them. Here the sample spans roughly 190,000 clones, about 70% being singletons. Of note for this clone: Its antigen is undetermined.

Sequenced material: PBMCs. The clonotype comes from a woman between 25 and 40 years old in good health and CMV-seronegative.

The CDR3 sequence: CASSQPQYNSPLHF. For the CDR3, the DNA is TGCGCCAGCAGCCAGCCACAGTATAATTCACCCCTCCACTTT. This chain uses TRBV4-3 with TRBJ1-6; no firm D call. The V gene lost 3 bases and the J gene lost 4 bases, with 7 bases spanning the gap. CDR3 length equals 14 residues. Germline CDR1 and CDR2: LGHNA and YSLEER.